This passage covers 5 T cell receptor beta chains from one sample sequenced in a study of cytomegalovirus exposure and HLA in healthy donors. It was with 60 Vbeta and 13 Jbeta primers that the PCR ran. Sequencing used immunoSEQ multiplex PCR; TCRdb keeps in-frame clones, though not all of them. The table has 200,000 to 250,000 clones, approximately 80% seen once; the top ten hold around 1.4%. The specimen sequenced was PBMCs. Receptors were obtained from a girl aged 5 to 17 in good health and CMV-seronegative.

The V call is TRBV5-1, the J call TRBJ2-7; 12 bases map to TRBD1. The CDR3 length is 15 residues. The germline CDR1 and CDR2 sequences are SGHRS and YFSETQ. The V gene end was trimmed by 7 bases and the J gene end by 6 bases; junction bases not matched to a gene: 11. The CDR3 nucleotides read TGCGCCAGCTCCCTCGGGACAGGGGGCTTTCTCGAGCAGTACTTC. Translated: CASSLGTGGFLEQYF.

CDR3 DNA: TGTGCCAGCAGAATTCCCCAGACAGGCCGTTTTAATGAAAAACTGTTTTTT. Translating it yields CASRIPQTGRFNEKLFF. The chain joins TRBV2 to TRBJ1-4; the D gene is possibly TRBD1 (6 bases). CDR1 and CDR2 from the germline V gene are SNHLY and FYNNEI. V was clipped by 6 bases and J by 4 bases, with 21 bases between them. The CDR3 has 17 residues.

V and J are TRBV4-3 and TRBJ1-1; the D gene is possibly TRBD1 (6 bases). V lost 4 bases, J lost 5 bases, and 17 bases lay in between. From germline, CDR1 is LGHNA and CDR2 YSLEER. This CDR3 is 15 amino acids long. CDR3 DNA: TGCGCCAGCAGCCGGTTGGTACAGGGATCTACTGAAGCTTTCTTT. Translation gives CASSRLVQGSTEAFF.

The rearrangement joins TRBV6-6 to TRBJ1-3; D might be TRBD1 (6 bases). The germline V and J ends were trimmed by 8 bases and 4 bases, with 15 bases remaining between them. Germline CDR1 reads MNHNY; CDR2 reads SVGAGI (reference sequence). The CDR3 covers 14 residues. The chain's CDR3 is CASGTSGVGNTIYF. For the CDR3, the DNA is TGTGCCAGCGGCACCTCAGGGGTAGGAAACACCATATATTTT.

This clone came up a few times. The rearrangement joins TRBV5-8 to TRBJ1-3, with no clear D. Germline CDR1 reads SGHTS; CDR2 reads YDEGEE. This CDR3 region has 16 residues. V was cut by 0 bases and J by 0 bases, with 10 bases left in between. CDR3: CASSLAGFASGNTIYF. Written as DNA, the CDR3 is TGTGCCAGCAGCTTGGCCGGGTTTGCCTCTGGAAACACCATATATTTT.